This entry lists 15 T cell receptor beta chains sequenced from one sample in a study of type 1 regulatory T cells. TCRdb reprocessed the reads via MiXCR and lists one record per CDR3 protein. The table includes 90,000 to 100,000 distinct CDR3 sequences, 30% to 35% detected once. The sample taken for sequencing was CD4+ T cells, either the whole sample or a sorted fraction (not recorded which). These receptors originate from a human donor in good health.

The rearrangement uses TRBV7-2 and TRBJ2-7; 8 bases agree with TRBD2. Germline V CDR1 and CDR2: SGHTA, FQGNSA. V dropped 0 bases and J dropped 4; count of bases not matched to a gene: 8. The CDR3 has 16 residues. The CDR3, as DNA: TGTGCCAGCAGCTTAGCGCTATCGGGGGGGCAGTACGAGCAGTACTTC. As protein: CASSLALSGGQYEQYF.

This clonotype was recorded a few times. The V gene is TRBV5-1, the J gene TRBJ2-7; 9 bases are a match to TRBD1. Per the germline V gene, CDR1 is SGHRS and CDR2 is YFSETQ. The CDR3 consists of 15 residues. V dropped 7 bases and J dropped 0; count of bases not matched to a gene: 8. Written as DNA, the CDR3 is TGCGCCAGCGCAAAGACAGGGGGAAGCTCCTACGAGCAGTACTTC. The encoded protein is CASAKTGGSSYEQYF.

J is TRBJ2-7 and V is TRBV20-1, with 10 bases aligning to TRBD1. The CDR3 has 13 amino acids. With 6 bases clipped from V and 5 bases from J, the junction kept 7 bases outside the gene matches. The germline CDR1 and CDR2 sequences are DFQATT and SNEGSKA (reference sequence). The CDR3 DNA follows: TGCAGTGCGGGAGACAGGGGGCTCGACGAGCAGTACTTC. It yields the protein CSAGDRGLDEQYF.

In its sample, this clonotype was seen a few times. CDR3 region: CASSQGGGTVRNNEQFF. As DNA, the CDR3 is TGCGCCAGCAGCCAAGGAGGAGGGACCGTTCGGAACAATGAGCAGTTCTTC. The chain links TRBV4-1 to TRBJ2-1; TRBD2 might be the D (6 bases). The germline gives CDR1 MGHRA, CDR2 YSYEKL. The CDR3 is 17 amino acids. Trimming stripped 1 base from V and 5 bases from J, with 18 bases between.

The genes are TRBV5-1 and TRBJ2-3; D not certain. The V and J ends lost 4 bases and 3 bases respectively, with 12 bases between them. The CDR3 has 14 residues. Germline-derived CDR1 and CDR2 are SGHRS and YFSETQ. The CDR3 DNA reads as TGCGCCAGCAGCGGCGGAGCCGGGACAGATACGCAGTATTTT. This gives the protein CASSGGAGTDTQYF.

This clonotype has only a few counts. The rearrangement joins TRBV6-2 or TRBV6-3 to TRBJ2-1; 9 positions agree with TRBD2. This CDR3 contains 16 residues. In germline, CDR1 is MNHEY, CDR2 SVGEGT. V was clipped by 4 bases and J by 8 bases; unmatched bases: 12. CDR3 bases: TGTGCCAGCAGTTCCACAAGGACTAGCGTTTTGCATGAGCAGTTCTTC. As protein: CASSSTRTSVLHEQFF.

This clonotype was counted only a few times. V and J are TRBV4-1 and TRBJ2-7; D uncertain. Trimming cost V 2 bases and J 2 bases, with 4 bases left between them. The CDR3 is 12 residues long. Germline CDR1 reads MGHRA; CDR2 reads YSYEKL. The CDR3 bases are TGCGCCAGCAGCCAAAGCCCCTACGAGCAGTACTTC. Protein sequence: CASSQSPYEQYF.

CDR3 protein: CASSLGAGGALPYEQYF. In DNA form, the CDR3 reads TGTGCCAGCAGCTTAGGGGCCGGGGGGGCCCTACCTTACGAGCAGTACTTC. The V and J genes are TRBV7-2 and TRBJ2-7, with TRBD2 matching over 8 bases. From germline, CDR1 is SGHTA and CDR2 FQGNSA. The V and J ends lost 1 base and 4 bases, in that order; junction bases with no gene match: 12. CDR3 length equals 17 residues.

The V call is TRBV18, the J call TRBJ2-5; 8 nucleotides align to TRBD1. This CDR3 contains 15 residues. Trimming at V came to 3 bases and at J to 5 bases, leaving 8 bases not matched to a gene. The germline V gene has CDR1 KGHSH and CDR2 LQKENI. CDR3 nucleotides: TGTGCCAGCTCACCGCCCGAGACAGGGGTGGAGACCCAGTACTTC. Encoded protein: CASSPPETGVETQYF.

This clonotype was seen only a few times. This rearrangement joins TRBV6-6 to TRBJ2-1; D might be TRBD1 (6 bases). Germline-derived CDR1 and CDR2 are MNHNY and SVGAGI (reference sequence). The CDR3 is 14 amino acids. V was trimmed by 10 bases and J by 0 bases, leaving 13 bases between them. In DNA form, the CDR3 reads TGTGCCATCCAACAGGGAACCTCCTACAATGAGCAGTTCTTC. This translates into CAIQQGTSYNEQFF.

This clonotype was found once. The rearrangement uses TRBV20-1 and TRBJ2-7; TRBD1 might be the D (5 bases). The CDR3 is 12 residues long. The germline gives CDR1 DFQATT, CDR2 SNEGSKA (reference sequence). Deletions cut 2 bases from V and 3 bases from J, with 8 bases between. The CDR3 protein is CSARPGIYEQYF. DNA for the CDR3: TGCAGTGCTAGACCAGGGATCTACGAGCAGTACTTC.

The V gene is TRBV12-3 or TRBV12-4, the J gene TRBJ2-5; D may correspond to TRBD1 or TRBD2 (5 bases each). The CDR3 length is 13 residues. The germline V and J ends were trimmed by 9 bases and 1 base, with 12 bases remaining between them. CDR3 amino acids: CASGADTQETQYF. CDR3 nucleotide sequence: TGTGCCAGTGGAGCGGACACCCAAGAGACCCAGTACTTC.

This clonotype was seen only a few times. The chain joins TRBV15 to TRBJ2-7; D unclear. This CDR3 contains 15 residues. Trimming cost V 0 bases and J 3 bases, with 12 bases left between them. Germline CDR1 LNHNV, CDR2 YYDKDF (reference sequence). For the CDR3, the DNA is TGTGCCACCAGCAGAGATATAGCCGCAAGCTACGAGCAGTACTTC. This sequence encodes CATSRDIAASYEQYF.

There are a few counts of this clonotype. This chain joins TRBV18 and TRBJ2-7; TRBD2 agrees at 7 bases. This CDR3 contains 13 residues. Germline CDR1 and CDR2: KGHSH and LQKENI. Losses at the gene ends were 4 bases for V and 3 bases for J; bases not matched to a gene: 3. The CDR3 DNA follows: TGTGCCAGCTCACAAGGGGAGGGCTACGAGCAGTACTTC. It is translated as CASSQGEGYEQYF. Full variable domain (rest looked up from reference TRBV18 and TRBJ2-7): NAGVMQNPRHLVRRRGQEARLRCSPMKGHSHVYWYRQLPEEGLKFMVYLQKENIIDESGMPKERFSAEFPKEGPSILRIQQVVRGDSAAYFCASSQGEGYEQYFGPGTRLTVT.

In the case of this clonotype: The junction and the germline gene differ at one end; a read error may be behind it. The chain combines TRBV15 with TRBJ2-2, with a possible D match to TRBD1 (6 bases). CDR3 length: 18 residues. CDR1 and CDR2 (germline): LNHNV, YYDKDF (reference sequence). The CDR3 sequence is CANSRGQGLSTDTGELFF. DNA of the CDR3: TGTGCCAACAGCAGAGGCCAGGGGCTCAGTACGGACACCGGGGAGCTGTTTTTT.